These T cell receptor beta chains were read from a single sample in a study of blood T cell repertoires in COVID-19. Method: immunoSEQ multiplex PCR; TCRdb's copy keeps in-frame clones and lacks some. The sample yields tens of thousands of clones, 75% to 90% seen once. Sequenced material: peripheral blood. The receptors derive from a woman aged 55-70 years with acute or convalescent COVID-19. Each CDR3 is given with its conserved first and last residue. D genes are given only for firm matches. For some rows the clone size is stated as once, few or many, or as a class when expanded; others skip it.

>TRBJ2-1|TRBV5-1|TRBD2|.
TGCGCCAGCAGCTCGCCCCAGACTAGCGGGAGGTATAGGAGCTCCTACAATGAGCAGTTCTTC
CASSSPQTSGRYRSSYNEQFF
>TRBJ1-2|TRBV5-4|.|.
TGTGCCAGCAGCTCCGGGGGTGGCTACACCTTC
CASSSGGGYTF
>TRBJ2-3|TRBV3-1/TRBV3-2|TRBD2|.
TGTGCCAGCAGTCCGACCGGGACTAGAGGAGATACGCAGTATTTT
CASSPTGTRGDTQYF
>TRBJ2-6|TRBV18|.|.
TGTGCCAGCTCACCACCGGGCGCCTCTGGGGCCAACGTCCTGACTTTC
CASSPPGASGANVLTF
>TRBJ2-1|TRBV7-8|TRBD2|.
TGTGCCAGCAGCCCACTGGCGGGGGGGCCGAATGAGCAGTTCTTC
CASSPLAGGPNEQFF
>TRBJ1-1|TRBV28|.|.
TGTGCCAGCAGAGGACACGTGAACACTGAAGCTTTCTTT
CASRGHVNTEAFF
>TRBJ2-3|TRBV5-4|.|.
TGTGCCAGCAGCTTGATCGGCGGGATTCCTGTGAATACGCAGTATTTT
CASSLIGGIPVNTQYF
>TRBJ1-3|TRBV5-1|.|.
TGCGCCAGCAGCTTGTCCTCTACTGCTGGAAACACCATATATTTT
CASSLSSTAGNTIYF
>TRBJ1-1|TRBV24-1|.|.
TGTGCCACCAGCGGGGGGGGGAACACTGAAGCTTTCTTT
CATSGGGNTEAFF
>TRBJ1-1|TRBV30|.|.
TGTGCCTGGAGTGTTCAACAGGGAACGGCTGAAGCTTTCTTT
CAWSVQQGTAEAFF
>TRBJ1-5|TRBV29-1|TRBD1|.
TGCAGCGTAGGGGGGACAGGACATCAGCCCCAGCATTTT
CSVGGTGHQPQHF
>TRBJ2-1|TRBV5-4|TRBD1|.
TGTGCCAGCAGCACGAAGGGGGCCAATGAGCAGTTCTTC
CASSTKGANEQFF
>TRBJ1-5|TRBV7-2|.|once
TGTGCCAGCAGCTTAGACAATCGCCAGCCCCAGCATTTT
CASSLDNRQPQHF
>TRBJ2-1|TRBV5-4|.|.
TGTGCCAGCACCCGAGGGGGGGGTAGCGGTTACTCCTACAATGAGCAGTTCTTC
CASTRGGGSGYSYNEQFF
>TRBJ1-4|TRBV11-2|.|.
TGTGCCAGCAGCAAGGGACTACGTGGGGAAAAACTGTTTTTT
CASSKGLRGEKLFF
>TRBJ1-4|TRBV7-2|.|.
TGTGCCAGCAGCTCCCAGGGATATGAAAAACTGTTTTTT
CASSSQGYEKLFF
>TRBJ2-1|TRBV4-1|.|.
TGCGCCAGCAGCCTGGGGGCTGCGCGGAGCTCCTACAATGAGCAGTTCTTC
CASSLGAARSSYNEQFF
>TRBJ1-1|TRBV30|.|.
TGTGCCTGGAGTTCGTCATACAGGGTCTCGGGTGCCACTGAAGCTTTCTTT
CAWSSSYRVSGATEAFF